This TCR beta chain was profiled in a study of blood T cell repertoires in COVID-19 (dated by TCRdb to 2018 to 2021). For the study in its entirety: Samples covering the acute and convalescent phases of COVID-19 were provided by collaborators in the United States, Italy and Spain. The prospective study material was composed of cDNA or gDNA derived from T cells, B-cell-depleted T cells, or PBMCs. The dataset comprised deeply sampled blood TCRbeta repertoires from subjects exposed to, actively infected with, or recovered from COVID-19. The repertoires were released in a freely available public database intended as a resource for research on the immune response to SARS-CoV-2. Samples came from the ongoing ImmuneRACE study (first 160 participants) plus 1,254 subjects from 6 global collaborators. The sample metadata nearly always contained a de-identified subject ID, COVID-19 status, age in years and sex. Where HLA class I and class II types were available, the types were taken from metadata supplied by the sample provider, not from assay-based typing. On the study overall, not on this receptor specifically: The quantity of clinical and demographic metadata differed by source and by participant and was supplied without curation.

The junction shows trimming of 8 bases on V and 0 bases on J, plus 17 bases between the germline ends. Spanning cysteine to phenylalanine, the CDR3 consists of 15 amino acids. CDR3 DNA is the only sequence kept; it has 45 bases, read in frame from the first base. The germline V gene specifies MNHEY as CDR1 and SVGAGI as CDR2. The immunoSEQ Assay, a bias-controlled multiplex PCR, was used to amplify TCRbeta CDR3 regions from genomic DNA. From the authors' description of their analysis: The number of nucleated cells in each sample was estimated by amplification of reference gene primers within the assay. To quantify the absolute abundance of each unique TCRbeta CDR3 rearrangement, sequence reads were collapsed and filtered. For each sample, productive Simpson clonality was calculated as the square root of Simpson's diversity index across productive rearrangements. This immuneACCESS table, as held by TCRdb, lists in-frame sequences with V and J called but not all clones. Of the missing ones, under half trace to an unresolved V gene in checked studies; the others have no known cause. V and J calls and clone size come straight from that table; D and trimming were deduced from the DNA. The sample table lists a few hundred thousand clones, 80% to 90% of them with a count of one. The leading ten clones occupy roughly 4% of the sample.

Enrolling through a virtual design, the prospective study's participants ranged in age from roughly 18 to 89 years and lived across around 25 United States geographic areas. Cohort assignment in the prospective study relied on participant-reported clinical history from a screening survey and a study questionnaire. For ImmuneRACE Cohort 3, a participant was defined as recovered based on two consecutive negative NP/OP PCR tests, clearance by a healthcare professional, or resolution of symptoms. Mobile phlebotomists in the prospective study collected whole blood, serum and a nasopharyngeal or oropharyngeal swab from every participant. Prospective study participants could optionally give additional blood draws and questionnaires over an approximately two-month period. Prospective study blood samples were shipped either frozen or at room temperature before DNA extraction. This clone was observed a handful of times. Its antigen is still unknown. Base qualities are not provided; no much larger clone lies one nucleotide away.

The clonotype comes from a woman in her thirties who had recovered from COVID-19. The V and J segments used are TRBV6-5 and TRBJ2-7, with a weak D call of TRBD1 (5 bases match). Material: PBMCs or T cells enriched from blood (not recorded which). Here is the DNA: TGTGCCAGCCAAAGGGGCCTCCAACTCTCCTACGAGCAGTACTTC. This yields the protein CASQRGLQLSYEQYF.